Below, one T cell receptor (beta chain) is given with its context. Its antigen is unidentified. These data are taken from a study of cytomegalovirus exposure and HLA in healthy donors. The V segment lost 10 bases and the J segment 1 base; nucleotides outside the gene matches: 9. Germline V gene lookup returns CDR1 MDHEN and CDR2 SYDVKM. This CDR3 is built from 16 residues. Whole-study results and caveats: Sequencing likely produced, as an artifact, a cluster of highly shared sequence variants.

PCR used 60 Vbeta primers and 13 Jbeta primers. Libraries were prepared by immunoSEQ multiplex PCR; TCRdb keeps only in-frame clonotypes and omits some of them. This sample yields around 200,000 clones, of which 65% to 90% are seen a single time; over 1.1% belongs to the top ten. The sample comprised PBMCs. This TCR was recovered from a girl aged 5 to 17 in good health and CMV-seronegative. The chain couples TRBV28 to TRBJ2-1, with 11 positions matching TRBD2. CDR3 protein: CAIRGGLAASYNEQFF. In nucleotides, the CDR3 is TGTGCCATACGGGGGGGACTAGCGGCTTCCTACAATGAGCAGTTCTTC.